These 9 T cell receptor beta chains came from one sample sequenced in a study of blood T cell repertoires in COVID-19. Only in-frame clones appear in the TCRdb table, and some are missing; sequencing was by immunoSEQ multiplex PCR. The sample has a few hundred thousand clones, around 84% seen once. The source material was peripheral blood. The receptors here all came from a woman between 70 and 85 years old with active or convalescent COVID-19.

This chain connects TRBV6-2 or TRBV6-3 to TRBJ1-5; D unresolved. Germline V gives CDR1 MNHEY, CDR2 SVGEGT. The ends were cut back, 5 bases at V and 0 bases at J, with 11 bases in the middle. CDR3 size: 15 residues. CDR3 nucleotides: TGTGCCAGCAGTCTAGCCAGGTATAGCAATCAGCCCCAGCATTTT. It translates to CASSLARYSNQPQHF.

This chain connects TRBV6-5 to TRBJ1-4; TRBD1 might be the D (6 bases). The V gene's germline CDR1 is MNHEY and CDR2 SVGAGI. CDR3 length equals 14 residues. V shed 4 bases and J shed 8 bases, with 14 bases lying between them. Here the CDR3 reads CASSSGTFEEKLFF. CDR3 DNA sequence: TGTGCCAGCAGTTCCGGGACATTTGAGGAAAAACTGTTTTTT.

The chain has TRBV4-3 and TRBJ2-5, with TRBD2 matching 10 bases. Looked up from germline, CDR1 is LGHNA and CDR2 is YSLEER. There are 17 residues in the CDR3. Trimming at V came to 0 bases and at J to 1 base, leaving 5 bases not matched to a gene. In DNA, the CDR3 is TGCGCCAGCAGCCAAGACCAGCGGGGGGGCGGCCAAGAGACCCAGTACTTC. Translated, it gives CASSQDQRGGGQETQYF.

This chain uses TRBV5-6 with TRBJ1-6, with TRBD1 as a possible D gene (6 bases). This CDR3 is 14 amino acids long. The germline gives CDR1 SGHDT, CDR2 YYEEEE. The ends were cut back, 4 bases at V and 14 bases at J, with 19 bases in the middle. The CDR3 region is CASSLGGDGRSLHF. CDR3 DNA: TGTGCCAGCAGCCTTGGGGGCGACGGAAGATCCCTCCACTTT.

The genes are TRBV5-1 and TRBJ1-1, with D possibly TRBD1 on 6 matching bases. Germline CDR1 reads SGHRS; CDR2 reads YFSETQ. Trimming left V 3 bases short and J 2 bases short, with 14 bases between. CDR3 length equals 15 residues. As DNA, the CDR3 is TGCGCCAGCAGCTCAAAAGACAGGCCCAACACTGAAGCTTTCTTT. This translates into CASSSKDRPNTEAFF.

This clone was recorded a few times. The genes are TRBV3-1 (or the pseudogene TRBV3-2) and TRBJ1-6; D is perhaps TRBD1 (6 bases). Trimming took off 5 bases at V and 9 bases at J, with 20 bases between the two ends. Germline V gene lookup returns CDR1 LGHDT and CDR2 YNNKEL (reference sequence). This CDR3 is built from 16 residues. The CDR3 is CASSDIGQLPSSPLHF. CDR3 coding DNA: TGTGCCAGCAGCGACATTGGACAGTTACCTAGTTCACCCCTCCACTTT.

J is TRBJ2-5 and V is TRBV9, with D maybe TRBD2 (6 bases). Germline assignment: CDR1 SGDLS and CDR2 YYNGEE. V lost 3 bases and J 5 bases, leaving 17 bases between the germline ends. The CDR3 is 15 residues long. CDR3 coding DNA: TGTGCCAGCAGCGGGCCCCGGGGGTTTCCGGAGACCCAGTACTTC. It is translated as CASSGPRGFPETQYF.

The J gene is TRBJ2-6, the V gene TRBV28; the D is unclear. Germline CDR1 reads MDHEN; CDR2 reads SYDVKM. V gave up 7 bases and J gave up 0 bases, with 10 bases separating them. The CDR3 contains 15 residues. CDR3 loop: CASTAQHSGANVLTF. The CDR3 DNA follows: TGTGCCAGCACCGCTCAACACTCTGGGGCCAACGTCCTGACTTTC.

The CDR3 region is CATSKRAGFQYF. The CDR3 DNA sequence: TGTGCCACCAGCAAGAGGGCGGGATTTCAGTACTTC. The rearrangement links TRBV15 to TRBJ2-4; TRBD2 might be the D (6 bases). This CDR3 spans 12 amino acids. Between the trimmed V and J ends, which lost 4 bases and 11 bases, there was a span of 12 bases. The germline CDR1 and CDR2 sequences are LNHNV and YYDKDF (reference sequence).